This T cell receptor beta chain was captured in a study of blood T cells in healthy people across ages (dated by TCRdb to between 2014 and 2017). For the wider study: In model experiments, template switching captured roughly one uniquely barcoded TCR beta cDNA molecule for every two T cells. Age-related changes in TCR beta repertoire diversity were measured in the study by deep sequencing normalized with unique cDNA molecular identifiers. To avoid experimental bias, donors of different ages were randomly spread across the sequencing lanes. Using the same blood draw, the study looked at two additional independent replicas of 1 million unique cDNA reads for two donors, one aged 18 to 30 and the other aged 80 or older. Donors were grouped into four age groups: young (average approximately 15 years), middle-aged (around 39), aged (approximately 58) and long-lived (around 82). Broad study findings and their caveats: Compared with the aged group, the long-lived group had more naive CD4+ T cells, fewer expanded clones and increased TCR diversity, a pattern suggesting age selection. A strong correlation was found between observed TCR beta diversity and the percentage of naive T cells measured by flow cytometry. Bulk unsorted PBMC profiling prevented conclusive comparison of naive and antigen-experienced compartments. As age increased, observed TCR beta diversity per million T cells dropped in a roughly linear way, and a significant reduction was already evident by age about 40. Donor CMV infection status was unknown, potentially confounding age-related changes in expanded clonotypes. Total diversity estimates from one million sequenced T cells were considered lower bounds and underestimates.

Systemically healthy Caucasian individuals from Russia, roughly 40 in total and aged about 6 to 95 years, were included as donors. Ten milliliters of peripheral blood were drawn from each donor into EDTA-treated Vacutainer tubes. Ficoll-Paque density-gradient centrifugation was used to isolate PBMCs, with at least 7 million obtained per sample. Trizol reagent was used to extract total RNA from the PBMCs, yielding at least 6 micrograms per sample. For every donor, flow cytometry on a PBMC aliquot measured the percentage of naive CD45RAhigh/CD27high T cells. Library preparation used 5' RACE. The sequencer listed for this sample is Illumina HiSeq 2500. A second about 7 to 12 cycle PCR used a sample-barcoded 5' primer and a J-beta primer mix. A unique molecular identifier was introduced onto each TCR beta cDNA molecule by a template-switch 5' adaptor carrying 12 random nucleotides. Each sample yielded at least 2.5 million CDR3-containing paired-end reads. The Mint cDNA synthesis kit, primed by a TRBC-specific oligonucleotide, was used to synthesize first-strand cDNA from all RNA. Following uracil-DNA glycosylase treatment, all cDNA underwent a first 18-cycle PCR with the universal primers M1SS and BC2_uni_R. For the original study's pipeline: Each sample was normalized by randomly selecting 1 million high-quality reads, each carrying a distinct molecular identifier. Instead of being binned into consensus sequences, reads that shared molecular identifiers were thrown out. CDR3 identification, clonotype clustering and error correction used MiTCR with a Q25 quality threshold and the strictest error-elimination algorithm. A nonparametric unseen species model using Euler transformation provided a lower-bound estimate of total TCR beta diversity. TCRdb cleaned the public reads at Q25 with fastp, built clones with MiXCR and kept in-frame beta chains. Each entry is one CDR3 protein sequence, shown with its most common DNA and genes. TCRdb, not the authors, supplied the V and J calls. Here the sample has 380,000 or so distinct CDR3 sequences; roughly half occur a single time. Under 60% of the sample comes from the top ten.

This clonotype has only a few counts. Its antigen remains unidentified. Base quality data are lacking; no much larger clone is found one base away. This receptor was identified in a man aged 55 to 70 in good health. Sequencing was performed on blood.

The bases are TGTGCCAGCAGCTCCAGCGGGAGAGTAGATACGCAGTATTTT. It codes for CASSSSGRVDTQYF. The chain is made from TRBV7-3 and TRBJ2-3, and 8 junction bases match TRBD2. CDR1 and CDR2 (SGHTA, FQGTGA) derive from the germline V gene. Unmatched junction bases come to 5, with V trimmed by 4 bases and J by 5 bases. Including the terminal cysteine and phenylalanine, the CDR3 comprises 14 residues. The only DNA kept is the CDR3, 42 bases in frame from the first base.